The rows below give T cell receptor beta chains drawn from one sample of a study of human T cells and chemical hapten exposure. One entry per CDR3 protein results from TCRdb running MiXCR on the RACE reads. Of 150,000 to 200,000 distinct CDR3 sequences listed, roughly a quarter are singletons. The sequencing here drew on whole blood, taken in connection with sensitization to the hapten diphenylcyclopropenone (DPC). The source of these receptors is a woman between 40 and 50 years old with alopecia areata. Some clones in this sample may be carry-over from other donors' samples. Each CDR3 is given with its conserved first and last residue. Fields, in order: clone size, D gene, J gene, CDR3 length, V gene, CDR3 protein, CDR3 DNA. The D gene is left open where the match is weak. The size of a clone is reported for some rows only, either as once, few or many, or as a class for expanded clones.

>-|-|TRBJ2-3|14|TRBV29-1
CSVGVGARTDTQYF
TGCAGCGTTGGCGTTGGGGCCCGCACAGATACGCAGTATTTT
>-|TRBD2|TRBJ2-7|15|TRBV6-5
CASSYVASGTYEQYF
TGTGCCAGCAGTTACGTCGCTAGCGGGACGTACGAGCAGTACTTC
>-|TRBD2|TRBJ2-3|16|TRBV6-5
CASSTTTSGEPDTQYF
TGTGCCAGCAGCACAACAACTAGCGGAGAGCCAGATACGCAGTATTTT
>few|-|TRBJ2-7|15|TRBV7-2
CASSLAPSSGYEQYF
TGTGCCAGCAGCTTAGCGCCTAGCAGTGGGTACGAGCAGTACTTC
>-|-|TRBJ2-1|11|TRBV29-1
CSAAGANEQFF
TGCAGCGCCGCAGGGGCCAATGAGCAGTTCTTC
>-|-|TRBJ1-5|16|TRBV20-1
CSARDTGSFSNQPQHF
TGCAGTGCTAGAGATACAGGGTCCTTTAGCAATCAGCCCCAGCATTTT
>-|TRBD2|TRBJ2-7|16|TRBV7-6
CASSLSTGTSGYEQYF
TGTGCCAGCAGCTTATCAACCGGGACTAGCGGTTACGAGCAGTACTTC
>-|TRBD2|TRBJ2-7|16|TRBV6-1
CARQRLAGAPSYEQYF
TGTGCCCGACAGAGACTAGCGGGAGCTCCCTCCTACGAGCAGTACTTC
>-|TRBD1|TRBJ2-1|15|TRBV7-2
CASSWGRGTYYEQFF
TGTGCCAGCAGCTGGGGCAGGGGGACCTACTATGAGCAGTTCTTC
>many|-|TRBJ2-5|13|TRBV4-1
CASSHPSGETQYF
TGCGCCAGCAGCCACCCGTCGGGAGAGACCCAGTACTTC
>few|TRBD1|TRBJ1-4|16|TRBV5-1
CASSKGTGATNEKLFF
TGCGCCAGCAGCAAGGGGACAGGTGCAACTAATGAAAAACTGTTTTTT
>few|TRBD2|TRBJ2-5|16|TRBV7-2
CASSTPSGRGQETQYF
TGTGCCAGCAGCACCCCTAGCGGGAGGGGGCAAGAGACCCAGTACTTC
>many|-|TRBJ2-7|12|TRBV29-1
CSVEGSSYEQYF
TGCAGCGTTGAGGGGAGTTCTTACGAGCAGTACTTC
>-|-|TRBJ2-7|15|TRBV9
CASSATGRGSYEQYF
TGTGCCAGCAGCGCCACGGGACGCGGTTCCTACGAGCAGTACTTC
>few|TRBD1|TRBJ2-3|12|TRBV5-6
CASSLTGATQYF
TGTGCCAGCAGCCTGACAGGGGCTACGCAGTATTTT
>-|TRBD1|TRBJ2-7|15|TRBV20-1
CSAPATGTATYEQYF
TGCAGTGCTCCCGCCACCGGGACAGCTACTTACGAGCAGTACTTC
>few|TRBD2|TRBJ2-5|14|TRBV4-1
CASSRQSGRETQYF
TGCGCCAGCAGCCGACAGAGCGGGAGAGAGACCCAGTACTTC
>few|-|TRBJ2-7|12|TRBV28
CASSLLVSEQYF
TGTGCCAGCAGTTTATTGGTCTCCGAGCAGTACTTC
>-|-|TRBJ2-5|14|TRBV20-1
CSASRGKGQETQYF
TGCAGTGCTAGCCGGGGGAAAGGCCAAGAGACCCAGTACTTC
>once|TRBD1|TRBJ2-7|15|TRBV7-2
CASSKQGARAGEQYF
TGTGCCAGCAGCAAACAGGGGGCGAGGGCGGGGGAGCAGTACTTC
>many|-|TRBJ1-3|17|TRBV6-5
CASSYSRGNHGGNTIYF
TGTGCCAGCAGTTACTCCAGGGGCAATCATGGTGGAAACACCATATATTTT
>few|TRBD1|TRBJ2-7|15|TRBV20-1
CSAPNRQGVAYEQYF
TGCAGTGCTCCTAACCGACAGGGGGTCGCCTACGAGCAGTACTTC
>-|TRBD2|TRBJ2-4|14|TRBV20-1
CSASVAGGKNIQYF
TGCAGTGCTAGTGTGGCGGGAGGGAAAAACATTCAGTACTTC
>-|TRBD2|TRBJ2-7|15|TRBV20-1
CSAQLQERDPYEQYF
TGCAGTGCCCAGCTCCAGGAGCGGGACCCCTACGAGCAGTACTTC
>many|TRBD1|TRBJ1-1|13|TRBV29-1
CSVRTGGATEAFF
TGCAGCGTCCGGACAGGGGGCGCGACTGAAGCTTTCTTT
>few|TRBD1|TRBJ2-2|14|TRBV2
CASRNDRGHGELFF
TGTGCCAGCAGGAACGACAGGGGGCATGGGGAGCTGTTTTTT
>-|-|TRBJ1-3|17|TRBV3-1
CASSQFSRSPSGNTIYF
TGTGCCAGCAGCCAATTTTCCAGATCACCCTCTGGAAACACCATATATTTT
>few|-|TRBJ1-2|14|TRBV28
CASSFVRGDGGYTF
TGTGCCAGCAGTTTCGTGCGGGGTGATGGTGGCTACACCTTC
>many|-|TRBJ1-1|14|TRBV28
CASSLREEYTEAFF
TGTGCCAGCAGTTTAAGGGAAGAGTACACTGAAGCTTTCTTT
>few|-|TRBJ1-2|14|TRBV28
CASSSVGANYGYTF
TGTGCCAGCAGTTCGGTGGGGGCTAACTATGGCTACACCTTC
>many|TRBD1|TRBJ1-2|13|TRBV12-3/TRBV12-4
CASSGQGSGGYTF
TGTGCCAGCAGTGGACAGGGATCGGGGGGCTACACCTTC
>-|TRBD2|TRBJ2-3|16|TRBV7-2
CASSLGRGGYTDTQYF
TGTGCCAGCAGCTTAGGACGGGGGGGCTACACAGATACGCAGTATTTT
>few|-|TRBJ2-3|16|TRBV7-8
CASSSRDLGPADTQYF
TGTGCCAGCAGCTCTCGGGACCTGGGGCCCGCAGATACGCAGTATTTT
>once|-|TRBJ2-3|13|TRBV10-3
CANSDGGTDTQYF
TGTGCCAACAGTGACGGGGGCACAGATACGCAGTATTTT
>-|-|TRBJ2-5|13|TRBV29-1
CSVAGSYQETQYF
TGCAGCGTTGCGGGATCTTACCAAGAGACCCAGTACTTC
>-|-|TRBJ2-2|16|TRBV4-3
CASSQEALGRAGELFF
TGCGCCAGCAGCCAGGAAGCTTTGGGGCGCGCCGGGGAGCTGTTTTTT
>-|-|TRBJ2-7|11|TRBV29-1
CSVERLGEQYF
TGCAGCGTTGAACGACTCGGCGAGCAGTACTTC
>-|TRBD2|TRBJ2-1|14|TRBV29-1
CSAGSGRAANEQFF
TGCAGCGCCGGTAGCGGGAGGGCGGCCAATGAGCAGTTCTTC
>-|TRBD2|TRBJ2-1|14|TRBV6-2/TRBV6-3
CASRESGRLNEQFF
TGTGCCAGCAGGGAGAGCGGGAGGCTCAATGAGCAGTTCTTC
>-|-|TRBJ1-1|12|TRBV29-1
CSVEGGGTEAFF
TGCAGCGTTGAGGGGGGGGGAACTGAAGCTTTCTTT
>few|-|TRBJ2-2|15|TRBV20-1
CSARANWGITGELFF
TGCAGTGCTAGAGCCAATTGGGGGATCACCGGGGAGCTGTTTTTT
>-|TRBD2|TRBJ2-1|18|TRBV28
CASSFAIERLAGPDEQFF
TGTGCCAGCAGTTTTGCGATCGAGAGACTAGCGGGACCGGATGAGCAGTTCTTC
>few|-|TRBJ2-1|13|TRBV7-3
CASSLNGMNEQFF
TGTGCCAGCAGCTTAAACGGGATGAATGAGCAGTTCTTC
>-|-|TRBJ2-3|15|TRBV19
CASNDPGAGTDTQYF
TGTGCCAGTAACGACCCGGGAGCTGGCACAGATACGCAGTATTTT
>few|TRBD1|TRBJ1-5|15|TRBV6-2/TRBV6-3
CATNTLDRGRGSQHF
TGTGCCACCAACACACTCGACAGGGGGCGAGGGTCCCAGCATTTT
>few|-|TRBJ1-2|14|TRBV6-2/TRBV6-3
CASSSPMTNYGYTF
TGTGCCAGCAGTTCCCCAATGACAAACTATGGCTACACCTTC
>few|-|TRBJ1-1|13|TRBV2
CASSRGGITEAFF
TGTGCCAGCAGCAGGGGTGGGATCACTGAAGCTTTCTTT
>few|-|TRBJ1-2|15|TRBV4-3
CASSQGAEGFYGYTF
TGCGCCAGCAGCCAGGGCGCTGAGGGGTTCTATGGCTACACCTTC
>-|-|TRBJ1-6|14|TRBV27
CASSYPDSNSPLHF
TGTGCCAGCAGTTATCCGGACTCTAATTCACCCCTCCACTTT
>-|-|TRBJ2-1|14|TRBV20-1
CSATRARSYNEQFF
TGCAGTGCTACCCGGGCTCGCTCCTACAATGAGCAGTTCTTC
>few|-|TRBJ1-2|14|TRBV27
CASSLSYGSYGYTF
TGTGCCAGCAGTTTATCGTACGGAAGCTATGGCTACACCTTC
>-|-|TRBJ2-7|13|TRBV12-3/TRBV12-4
CASRPDPNYEQYF
TGTGCCAGCAGGCCCGACCCTAACTACGAGCAGTACTTC
>-|-|TRBJ1-4|14|TRBV6-5
CASSRSGGEGKLFF
TGTGCCAGCAGTAGGTCTGGCGGGGAGGGAAAACTGTTTTTT
>-|-|TRBJ1-5|16|TRBV28
CASSLIGGPGARPQHF
TGTGCCAGCAGTTTAATTGGGGGCCCGGGGGCTCGGCCCCAGCATTTT
>few|TRBD1|TRBJ2-3|13|TRBV12-5
CASGPGGSDTQYF
TGTGCTAGTGGTCCAGGGGGCTCAGATACGCAGTATTTT
>-|-|TRBJ2-7|13|TRBV7-2
CASSSKSSYEQYF
TGTGCCAGCAGCTCGAAGAGCTCCTACGAGCAGTACTTC
>-|TRBD1|TRBJ2-3|14|TRBV6-5
CASSPQTGGDTQYF
TGTGCCAGCAGTCCTCAAACAGGGGGCGATACGCAGTATTTT
>-|TRBD1|TRBJ2-1|14|TRBV7-3
CASSLGQGSNEQFF
TGTGCCAGCAGCCTAGGACAGGGGAGTAATGAGCAGTTCTTC
>-|-|TRBJ2-3|16|TRBV4-2
CASSPSGVTGTDTQYF
TGTGCCAGCAGTCCGTCGGGCGTAACGGGCACAGATACGCAGTATTTT